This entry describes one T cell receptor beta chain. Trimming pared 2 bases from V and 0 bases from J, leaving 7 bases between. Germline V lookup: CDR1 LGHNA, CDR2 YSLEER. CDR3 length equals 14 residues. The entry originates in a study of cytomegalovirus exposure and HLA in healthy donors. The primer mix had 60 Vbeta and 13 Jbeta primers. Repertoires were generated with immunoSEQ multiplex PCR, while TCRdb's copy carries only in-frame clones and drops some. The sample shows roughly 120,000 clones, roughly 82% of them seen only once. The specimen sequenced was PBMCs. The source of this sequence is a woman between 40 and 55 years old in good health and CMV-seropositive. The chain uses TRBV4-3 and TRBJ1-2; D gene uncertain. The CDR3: CASSQIIANYGYTF. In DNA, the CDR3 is TGCGCCAGCAGCCAAATTATTGCTAACTATGGCTACACCTTC.